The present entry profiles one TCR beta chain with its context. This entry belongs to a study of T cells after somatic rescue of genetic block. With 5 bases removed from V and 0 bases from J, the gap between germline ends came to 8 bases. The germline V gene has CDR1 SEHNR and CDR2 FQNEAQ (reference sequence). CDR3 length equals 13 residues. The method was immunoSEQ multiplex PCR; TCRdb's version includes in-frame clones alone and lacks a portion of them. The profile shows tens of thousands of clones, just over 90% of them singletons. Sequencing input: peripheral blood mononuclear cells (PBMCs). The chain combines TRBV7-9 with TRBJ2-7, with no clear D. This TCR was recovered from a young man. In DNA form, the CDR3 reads TGTGCCAGCAGCCCTGGAATCTCCTACGAGCAGTACTTC. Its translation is CASSPGISYEQYF.